These 30 T cell receptor beta chains came from one sample sequenced in a study of blood T cell repertoires in COVID-19. Using immunoSEQ multiplex PCR, the repertoire was profiled, and TCRdb retains in-frame clones only, with some absent. Here the sample spans some 180,000 clones, about three quarters being singletons. Sequences were obtained from peripheral blood. These TCRs come from a woman aged 45-65 years with active or convalescent COVID-19.

This chain joins TRBV28 and TRBJ1-1, with TRBD1 matching over 8 bases. After removal of 5 bases from V and 1 base from J, the junction contained 21 bases not matched to a gene. Germline CDR1 is MDHEN and CDR2 is SYDVKM. The CDR3 sequence is 20 residues long. The DNA of the CDR3 is TGTGCCAGCAGTATGGGACAGGATCTCATGAGGGCTTTCTGGAACACTGAAGCTTTCTTT. Its translation is CASSMGQDLMRAFWNTEAFF.

This sequence joins TRBV2 and TRBJ2-3, with D tentatively TRBD1 (5 bases). CDR1 is SNHLY and CDR2 is FYNNEI in the germline V gene. CDR3 size: 15 residues. Trimming left V 2 bases short and J 2 bases short, with 11 bases between. CDR3 sequence reads: CASSELDSYTDTQYF. The CDR3 nucleotides are TGTGCCAGCAGTGAACTTGACAGTTACACAGATACGCAGTATTTT.

The chain has TRBV6-6 and TRBJ2-1; the D gene is possibly TRBD1 (6 bases). CDR1 MNHNY and CDR2 SVGAGI come from the germline V gene (reference sequence). The germline V and J ends were trimmed by 2 bases and 8 bases, with 10 bases remaining between them. The CDR3 spans 13 residues. The DNA of the CDR3 is TGTGCCAGCAGTTACGATGGGGGCGATGAGCAGTTCTTC. As protein: CASSYDGGDEQFF.

This clone was seen a single time. This sequence joins TRBV2 and TRBJ2-1, with TRBD2 identical over 10 bases. The CDR3 has 15 residues. V was pared by 4 bases and J by 8 bases, with 8 bases of the junction left unmatched. Germline V gene sequence: CDR1 SNHLY, CDR2 FYNNEI. The CDR3 protein is CASSGTSGARYEQFF. The CDR3 nucleotides read TGTGCCAGCAGTGGGACTAGCGGAGCTAGGTATGAGCAGTTCTTC.

This clone was counted a few times. The V gene is TRBV19, the J gene TRBJ2-3; 8 bases are shared with TRBD2. The CDR3 covers 18 residues. Trimming removed 9 bases from V and 2 bases from J; junction bases left unmatched: 19. Germline CDR1 reads LNHDA; CDR2 reads SQIVND (reference sequence). CDR3 residues: CASISSGSLAGYTDTQYF. CDR3 DNA: TGTGCCAGCATCTCCTCGGGGAGTCTAGCGGGCTACACAGATACGCAGTATTTT.

The chain couples TRBV5-1 to TRBJ2-2, with TRBD2 as a possible D gene (5 bases). CDR3 length: 15 residues. V was clipped by 2 bases and J by 6 bases, with 14 bases between them. CDR1 and CDR2 (germline): SGHRS, YFSETQ. CDR3 amino acids: CASSFIRTGAGELFF. CDR3 bases: TGCGCCAGCAGCTTTATAAGGACTGGGGCCGGGGAGCTGTTTTTT.

This clone was counted between two and nine times. V is TRBV19 and J is TRBJ1-2, with D unclear. This CDR3 has 16 amino acids. Trimming removed 7 bases from V and 3 bases from J, with 21 bases in between. Looked up from germline, CDR1 is LNHDA and CDR2 is SQIVND (reference sequence). This CDR3 reads CASTKAGVGYDYGYTF. For the CDR3, the DNA is TGTGCCAGTACCAAAGCCGGGGTAGGTTACGACTATGGCTACACCTTC. The full variable domain, rest sourced from reference TRBV19 and TRBJ1-2, is DGGITQSPKYLFRKEGQNVTLSCEQNLNHDAMYWYRQDPGQGLRLIYYSQIVNDFQKGDIAEGYSVSREKKESFPLTVTSAQKNPTAFYLCASTKAGVGYDYGYTFGSGTRLTVV.

The V gene is TRBV7-3, the J gene TRBJ2-4; 12 bases line up with TRBD2. This CDR3 comprises 18 residues. The germline V gene encodes CDR1 SGHTA and CDR2 FQGTGA. Trimming at V came to 0 bases and at J to 8 bases, leaving 11 bases not matched to a gene. The CDR3 loop reads CASSLTPGLAGPEDIQYF. CDR3 DNA sequence: TGTGCCAGCAGCTTAACCCCGGGACTAGCGGGTCCTGAGGACATTCAGTACTTC.

The gene calls are TRBV5-1 and TRBJ1-1, with D unclear. CDR3 size: 13 residues. Germline assignment: CDR1 SGHRS and CDR2 YFSETQ. The V and J ends lost 0 bases and 5 bases respectively, with 8 bases between them. CDR3 bases: TGCGCCAGCAGCTTGGGTGAAGAGACTGAAGCTTTCTTT. It encodes CASSLGEETEAFF.

V usage is TRBV19 and J usage is TRBJ2-3, with TRBD2 identical over 10 bases. Per the germline V gene, CDR1 is LNHDA and CDR2 is SQIVND (reference sequence). V lost 3 bases and J lost 5; bases outside the gene matches: 8. The CDR3 runs to 16 residues. The CDR3 is CASSMGLAGVKDTQYF. CDR3 in DNA: TGTGCCAGTAGTATGGGGCTAGCGGGAGTTAAAGATACGCAGTATTTT.

The rearrangement links TRBV18 to TRBJ2-1, with 9 bases fitting TRBD1. The germline gives CDR1 KGHSH, CDR2 LQKENI. The length of the CDR3 is 19 residues. The V and J ends lost 3 bases and 0 bases, in that order; junction bases with no gene match: 12. Here the CDR3 DNA reads TGTGCCAGCTCACCTGGGACAGGGAGGGGATATTTCTCCTACAATGAGCAGTTCTTC. This sequence encodes CASSPGTGRGYFSYNEQFF.

This clone was detected once. The chain employs TRBV7-2 and TRBJ1-5, with a weak D call TRBD1 (5 bases). Deletions cut 2 bases from V and 1 base from J, with 9 bases between. Germline loops: CDR1 SGHTA, CDR2 FQGNSA. The CDR3 covers 15 residues. DNA for the CDR3: TGTGCCAGCAGCTTACAGGGAACGAGCAATCAGCCCCAGCATTTT. Its protein is CASSLQGTSNQPQHF.

This chain joins TRBV11-2 and TRBJ1-1, with 10 positions matching TRBD1. The CDR3 has 14 amino acids. Unmatched junction bases numbered 2, after V lost 4 bases and J lost 3 bases. Germline V gene sequence: CDR1 SGHAT, CDR2 FQNNGV. The CDR3 protein is CASSSGTGDTEAFF. Written as DNA, the CDR3 is TGTGCCAGCAGCTCCGGGACAGGGGACACTGAAGCTTTCTTT.

V gene TRBV19 combines with J gene TRBJ1-2; 7 bases map to TRBD1. Germline CDR1 LNHDA, CDR2 SQIVND (reference sequence). The CDR3 contains 12 residues. J gave up 6 bases and V 7 bases, and 5 bases lay outside the gene matches. As DNA, the CDR3 is TGTGCCAGTACTCTCGACAGGGATGGCTACACCTTC. As protein: CASTLDRDGYTF.

The V gene is TRBV7-2, the J gene TRBJ1-2; TRBD1 matches 10 bases. After removal of 3 bases from V and 7 bases from J, the junction contained 2 bases not matched to a gene. The CDR3 has 13 amino acids. Germline V gives CDR1 SGHTA, CDR2 FQGNSA. CDR3 in DNA: TGTGCCAGCAGCTTTGACAGGGGGCTTGGCTACACCTTC. Protein sequence: CASSFDRGLGYTF.

The chain carries TRBV3-1 (or the pseudogene TRBV3-2) and TRBJ1-2; 7 bases agree with TRBD1. Germline V gene data show CDR1 as LGHDT and CDR2 as YNNKEL (reference sequence). With 8 bases clipped from V and 2 bases from J, the junction kept 5 bases outside the gene matches. The CDR3 covers 13 residues. The CDR3 region is CASAGQRNYGYTF. In DNA, the CDR3 is TGTGCCAGCGCGGGACAGAGAAACTATGGCTACACCTTC.

CDR3 residues: CATTGGKTEAFF. The CDR3 DNA sequence: TGTGCCACGACAGGGGGCAAGACTGAAGCTTTCTTT. The chain combines TRBV10-3 with TRBJ1-1; 10 positions match TRBD1. The CDR3 runs to 12 residues. From germline, CDR1 is ENHRY and CDR2 SYGVKD. Trimming removed 10 bases from V and 5 bases from J; junction bases left unmatched: 4.

The V and J genes are TRBV6-5 and TRBJ2-7; 8 nucleotides match TRBD1. This CDR3 has 13 amino acids. V lost 6 bases and J lost 2; bases outside the gene matches: 3. Germline CDR1 reads MNHEY; CDR2 reads SVGAGI. The CDR3 is CASRGGQAYEQYF. CDR3 DNA sequence: TGTGCCAGCAGGGGGGGACAGGCCTACGAGCAGTACTTC.

V gene TRBV5-6 combines with J gene TRBJ2-7, with a possible D match to TRBD2 (6 bases). The germline V gene encodes CDR1 SGHDT and CDR2 YYEEEE. Trimming shortened V by 5 bases and J by 7 bases, and 19 bases separated the two germline ends. CDR3 length: 14 amino acids. CDR3 nucleotides: TGTGCCAGCAGGAAGTCGGGACTGTCGAGGGAGCAGTACTTC. It yields the protein CASRKSGLSREQYF.

This clone has only a few counts. This sequence joins TRBV4-2 and TRBJ1-5; D is unresolved. CDR1 and CDR2 from the germline V gene are LGHNA and YNFKEQ. Trimming shortened V by 3 bases and J by 9 bases, and 9 bases separated the two germline ends. The CDR3 runs to 12 residues. The CDR3 DNA is TGTGCCAGCAGCCAGAGTACGGGGCCCCAGCATTTT. Protein: CASSQSTGPQHF.

A few counts support this clone. The chain recombines TRBV15 with TRBJ1-5, with D perhaps matching TRBD1 (6 bases). Germline values: CDR1 LNHNV, CDR2 YYDKDF (reference sequence). V gave up 3 bases and J gave up 0 bases, with 15 bases separating them. CDR3 length: 17 residues. The CDR3 sequence: CATSSRIGGISNQPQHF. DNA of the CDR3: TGTGCCACCAGCAGCCGAATTGGGGGCATTAGCAATCAGCCCCAGCATTTT. Drawing the rest from reference TRBV15 and TRBJ1-5, the complete variable domain is DAMVIQNPRYQVTQFGKPVTLSCSQTLNHNVMYWYQQKSSQAPKLLFHYYDKDFNNEADTPDNFQSRRPNTSFCFLDIRSPGLGDTAMYLCATSSRIGGISNQPQHFGDGTRLSIL.

The CDR3 loop reads CASSQRWGGADTQYF. The CDR3 nucleotides read TGCGCCAGCAGCCAAAGATGGGGGGGTGCAGATACGCAGTATTTT. This chain uses TRBV4-3 with TRBJ2-3; 7 bases map to TRBD2. Germline V lookup: CDR1 LGHNA, CDR2 YSLEER. The CDR3 is 15 amino acids. The trim removed 2 bases at V and 4 bases at J, leaving 6 bases unmatched.

This clone was seen only a few times. V is TRBV19 and J is TRBJ1-1; 9 bases align to TRBD1. Looked up from germline, CDR1 is LNHDA and CDR2 is SQIVND (reference sequence). Germline trimming cut 4 bases from V and 4 bases from J; bases unmatched to any gene: 7. The length of the CDR3 is 15 residues. CDR3 coding DNA: TGTGCCAGTAGTAGAACCGGGACAGGGAGCACTGAAGCTTTCTTT. Protein sequence: CASSRTGTGSTEAFF.

Points on this clone: A much larger clone lies one base from this, so it may be a read error. This sample also contains other DNA sequences that code for the same CDR3. The chain couples TRBV6-2 or TRBV6-3 to TRBJ2-7; D gene unclear. Germline CDR1 MNHEY, CDR2 SVGEGT. V was shortened by 1 base and J by 3 bases, with 4 bases between the two germline ends. The length of the CDR3 is 12 residues. The CDR3 bases are TGTGCCAGCAGTTACTACAGCTACGAGCAGTACTTC. Amino acids: CASSYYSYEQYF.

This clone was counted many times. This sequence joins TRBV9 and TRBJ1-6, with 7 nucleotides matching TRBD1. The CDR3 is 16 residues long. Germline CDR1 SGDLS, CDR2 YYNGEE. The V and J ends lost 4 bases and 2 bases, in that order; junction bases with no gene match: 6. CDR3 sequence (DNA): TGTGCCAGCAGCCAACAGGGGAATGCCTATAATTCACCCCTCCACTTT. Translated: CASSQQGNAYNSPLHF.

The table lists this clone with a count of one. V usage is TRBV28 and J usage is TRBJ2-1; 7 bases line up with TRBD2. Losses at the gene ends were 6 bases for V and 9 bases for J; bases not matched to a gene: 17. Per the germline V gene, CDR1 is MDHEN and CDR2 is SYDVKM. The CDR3 spans 16 residues. CDR3 coding DNA: TGTGCCAGCAGCCCCAGGAGGACTAGATCGGCCGCTGAGCAGTTCTTC. Protein sequence: CASSPRRTRSAAEQFF.

In its sample, this clone was seen a few times. The same CDR3 also results from other DNA sequences found in this sample. V and J are TRBV4-3 and TRBJ2-3, with 8 bases matching TRBD2. This CDR3 is 17 amino acids long. V was clipped by 0 bases and J by 3 bases; unmatched bases: 8. Germline CDR1 LGHNA, CDR2 YSLEER. The chain's CDR3 is CASSQDSGRGSTDTQYF. CDR3 sequence (DNA): TGCGCCAGCAGCCAAGACAGCGGGAGAGGCTCGACAGATACGCAGTATTTT.

The chain has TRBV19 and TRBJ1-6, with TRBD1 matching over 7 bases. This CDR3 has 17 residues. From germline, CDR1 is LNHDA and CDR2 SQIVND (reference sequence). J was trimmed by 8 bases and V by 2 bases; bases with no gene match: 12. The CDR3 bases are TGTGCCAGTAGTATACCACACACAACAGGGGAGGATTCACCCCTCCACTTT. Translated: CASSIPHTTGEDSPLHF. Using reference TRBV19 and TRBJ1-6 for the parts outside the CDR3, the full variable domain is DGGITQSPKYLFRKEGQNVTLSCEQNLNHDAMYWYRQDPGQGLRLIYYSQIVNDFQKGDIAEGYSVSREKKESFPLTVTSAQKNPTAFYLCASSIPHTTGEDSPLHFGNGTRLTVT.

In this sample, this clone turned up once. V usage is TRBV19 and J usage is TRBJ2-7; TRBD2 aligns across 8 bases. The CDR3 has 15 amino acids. Germline CDR1 and CDR2: LNHDA and SQIVND (reference sequence). J was trimmed by 1 base and V by 3 bases; bases with no gene match: 5. This CDR3 reads CASSIGGAGSYEQYF. CDR3 nucleotides: TGTGCCAGTAGTATCGGGGGGGCTGGGTCCTACGAGCAGTACTTC.

This clone came up a few times. J is TRBJ2-5 and V is TRBV10-3; 13 bases are shared with TRBD2. The germline V gene has CDR1 ENHRY and CDR2 SYGVKD. This CDR3 comprises 15 residues. The V gene end was trimmed by 6 bases and the J gene end by 5 bases; junction bases not matched to a gene: 6. In DNA, the CDR3 is TGTGCCATCAGACCAGGACTAGCGGGGGACGAGACCCAGTACTTC. The encoded protein is CAIRPGLAGDETQYF.